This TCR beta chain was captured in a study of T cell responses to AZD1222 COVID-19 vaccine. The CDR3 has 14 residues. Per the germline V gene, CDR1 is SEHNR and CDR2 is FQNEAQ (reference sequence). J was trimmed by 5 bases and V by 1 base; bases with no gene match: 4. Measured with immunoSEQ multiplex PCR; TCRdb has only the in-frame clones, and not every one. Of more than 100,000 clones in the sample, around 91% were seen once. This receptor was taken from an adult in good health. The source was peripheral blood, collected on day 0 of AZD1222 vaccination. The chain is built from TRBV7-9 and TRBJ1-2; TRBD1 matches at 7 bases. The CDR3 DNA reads TGTGCCAGCAGCTTAGAAGCAGGGGGATATGGCTACACCTTC. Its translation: CASSLEAGGYGYTF.